This TCR beta chain was found in a study of PD-L1 blockade in urothelial cancer. Produced via immunoSEQ multiplex PCR; TCRdb's table is partial and in-frame only. Of tens of thousands of clones in the sample, about 83% were seen once. Trimming removed 3 bases from V and 4 bases from J, with 4 bases in between. Germline CDR1 SNHLY, CDR2 FYNNEI. The CDR3 is 12 residues long. The time point denotes: pretreatment peripheral blood. The count of this clone is one. This chain links TRBV2 with TRBJ2-1; D is undetermined. This material consisted of PBMCs, taken around atezolizumab (anti-PD-L1) treatment. The sequence was collected from a man in his 60s with urothelial cancer. In nucleotides, the CDR3 is TGTGCCAGCAGTGAGCAGTACAATGAGCAGTTCTTC. Residues: CASSEQYNEQFF.